This entry is about one T cell receptor beta chain. Its antigen is undetermined. Other DNA sequences in this sample translate to the same CDR3. The data were obtained in a study of shared clonotypes between healthy human individuals. The donors were all Caucasian adults (living in Nashville, Tennessee). TCRdb keeps only in-frame clones here, not all; method: immunoSEQ multiplex PCR. Among 800,000 to 1,200,000 clones listed, approximately 78% were seen once. The CDR3 length is 13 residues. From germline, CDR1 is MDHEN and CDR2 SYDVKM. V shed 5 bases and J shed 2 bases, with 10 bases lying between them. Findings and limits, study-wide: An effect of sequencing depth on clonotype sharing among donors was expected.

The clonotype comes from a man aged 18-30 years in good health. Some clones in this sample may be carry-over from other donors' samples. The sequenced sample was memory CD4+ T cells from PBMCs. As to subset: CD45RA-negative fraction. This sequence joins TRBV28 and TRBJ2-7; a possible D gene is TRBD2 (5 bases). The CDR3 loop is CASSSSGPYEQYF. DNA for the CDR3: TGTGCCAGCAGTAGCAGCGGACCCTACGAGCAGTACTTC.